A single T cell receptor (beta chain) is shown here with its context. The sample comes from a study of blood T cell repertoires in COVID-19. At the level of the study: COVID-19 samples collected from the United States, Italy and Spain covered acute and convalescent phases.

Per the original data handling: It was from reference gene primer amplification that nucleated cell counts were estimated. Here immunoSEQ multiplex PCR was the method, and the copy in TCRdb shows in-frame clones only, minus some. V and J calls and clone size are copied from that table; D and trimming were computed from the DNA. The sample has some 71,000 clones; around 91% are singletons. The V and J ends lost 6 bases and 3 bases, in that order; junction bases with no gene match: 4. CDR3 size: 14 residues. Germline values: CDR1 SGHAT, CDR2 FQNNGV. The V and J genes are TRBV11-2 and TRBJ2-3, with 9 bases that match TRBD2. The sequence was collected from a man aged 45-60 years with acute or convalescent COVID-19. Source material: peripheral blood. The CDR3 bases are TGTGCCAGCAGACGCGGGGGGGCGACAGATACGCAGTATTTT. It is translated as CASRRGGATDTQYF.